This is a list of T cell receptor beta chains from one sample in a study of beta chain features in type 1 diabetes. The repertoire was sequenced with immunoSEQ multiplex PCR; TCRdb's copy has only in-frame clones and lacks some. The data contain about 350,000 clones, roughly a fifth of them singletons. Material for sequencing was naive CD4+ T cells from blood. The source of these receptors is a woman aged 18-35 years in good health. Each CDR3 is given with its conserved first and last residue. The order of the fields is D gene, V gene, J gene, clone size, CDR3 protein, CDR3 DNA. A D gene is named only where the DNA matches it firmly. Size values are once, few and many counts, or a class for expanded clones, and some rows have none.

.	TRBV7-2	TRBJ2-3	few	CASRRSGDTQYF	TGTGCCAGCAGACGGAGTGGGGATACGCAGTATTTT
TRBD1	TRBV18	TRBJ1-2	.	CASSPTGARSGYTF	TGTGCCAGCTCACCTACAGGGGCGCGGAGTGGCTACACCTTC
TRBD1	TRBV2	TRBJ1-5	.	CASRGTGSQPQHF	TGTGCCAGCAGGGGGACAGGGAGCCAGCCCCAGCATTTT
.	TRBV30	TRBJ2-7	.	CAWSGGPYEQYF	TGTGCCTGGAGTGGAGGTCCCTACGAGCAGTACTTC
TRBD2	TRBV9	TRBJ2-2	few	CASNPRGGGELFF	TGTGCCAGCAACCCCCGGGGGGGCGGGGAGCTGTTTTTT
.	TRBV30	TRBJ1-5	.	CAWSLQSNQPQHF	TGTGCCTGGAGCCTACAGAGCAATCAGCCCCAGCATTTT
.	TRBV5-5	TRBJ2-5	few	CASSLAEETQYF	TGTGCCAGCAGCTTGGCGGAAGAGACCCAGTACTTC
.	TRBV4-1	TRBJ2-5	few	CASSPTTSEETQYF	TGCGCCAGCAGCCCAACGACTAGTGAGGAGACCCAGTACTTC
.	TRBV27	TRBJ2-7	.	CASSPQWAGLALYEQYF	TGTGCCAGCAGTCCTCAATGGGCGGGACTGGCCCTATACGAGCAGTACTTC
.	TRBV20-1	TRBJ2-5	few	CSARVKETQYF	TGCAGTGCTCGGGTAAAAGAGACCCAGTACTTC
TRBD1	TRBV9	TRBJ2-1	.	CASSVGSDRVNEQFF	TGTGCCAGCAGCGTAGGGTCTGACAGGGTTAATGAGCAGTTCTTC
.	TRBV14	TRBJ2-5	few	CASSQDLAGWEETQYF	TGTGCCAGCAGCCAAGATCTTGCCGGGTGGGAAGAGACCCAGTACTTC
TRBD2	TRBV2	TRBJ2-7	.	CASSSYGGGSYEQYF	TGTGCCAGCAGCTCCTACGGGGGGGGCTCCTACGAGCAGTACTTC
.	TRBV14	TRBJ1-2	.	CASSPATGYGYTF	TGTGCCAGCAGCCCTGCGACAGGATATGGCTACACCTTC
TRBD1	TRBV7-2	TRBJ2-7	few	CASSLGGQGYEQYF	TGTGCCAGCAGCTTAGGCGGACAGGGCTACGAGCAGTACTTC
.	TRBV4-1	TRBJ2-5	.	CASSLNAGHQGETQYF	TGCGCCAGCAGCCTCAATGCCGGGCATCAGGGGGAGACCCAGTACTTC
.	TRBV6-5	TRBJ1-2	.	CASSYSTADVGYGYTF	TGTGCCAGCAGTTACTCAACAGCCGACGTGGGCTATGGCTACACCTTC
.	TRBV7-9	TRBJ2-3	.	CASSSSTDTQYF	TGTGCCAGCAGCTCAAGCACAGATACGCAGTATTTT
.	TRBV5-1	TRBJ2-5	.	CASSSYRETQYF	TGCGCCAGCAGCTCCTACAGAGAGACCCAGTACTTC
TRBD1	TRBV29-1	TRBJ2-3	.	CSVGARDSPTDTQYF	TGCAGCGTTGGGGCCCGGGACAGCCCCACAGATACGCAGTATTTT
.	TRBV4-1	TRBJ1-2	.	CASSQADRNYGYTF	TGCGCCAGCAGCCAAGCCGACAGAAACTATGGCTACACCTTC
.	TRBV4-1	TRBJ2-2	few	CASSQAGGRTGELFF	TGCGCCAGCAGCCAAGCCGGAGGGCGCACCGGGGAGCTGTTTTTT
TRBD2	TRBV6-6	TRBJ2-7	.	CASSTSGSGEQYF	TGTGCCAGTTCGACTAGCGGGAGCGGCGAGCAGTACTTC
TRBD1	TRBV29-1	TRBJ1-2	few	CSVSTGNYGYTF	TGCAGCGTATCGACAGGGAACTATGGCTACACCTTC
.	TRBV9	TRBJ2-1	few	CASSVVSSDGEQFF	TGTGCCAGCAGCGTAGTGTCTAGCGATGGTGAGCAGTTCTTC
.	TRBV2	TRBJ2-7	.	CASSEALNRVSYEQYF	TGTGCCAGCAGTGAAGCCTTAAACAGGGTGAGCTACGAGCAGTACTTC
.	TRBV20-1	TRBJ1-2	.	CSAKEDYGYTF	TGCAGTGCTAAGGAGGACTATGGCTACACCTTC
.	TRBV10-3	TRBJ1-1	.	CAIQGNTEAFF	TGTGCCATACAGGGGAACACTGAAGCTTTCTTT
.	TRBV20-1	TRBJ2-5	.	CSARRMETQYF	TGCAGTGCCCGGAGGATGGAGACCCAGTACTTC
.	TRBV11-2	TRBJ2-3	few	CASRQRQVTDTQYF	TGTGCCAGCAGACAAAGACAGGTCACAGATACGCAGTATTTT
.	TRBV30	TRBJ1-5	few	CAWSVRSNQPQHF	TGTGCCTGGAGTGTGCGGAGCAATCAGCCCCAGCATTTT
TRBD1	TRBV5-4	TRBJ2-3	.	CASSPTPGQASTDTQYF	TGTGCCAGCAGCCCTACCCCGGGACAGGCAAGCACAGATACGCAGTATTTT
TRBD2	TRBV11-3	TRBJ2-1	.	CASSPQTSGSYEQFF	TGTGCCAGCAGCCCACAGACTAGCGGGAGCTATGAGCAGTTCTTC
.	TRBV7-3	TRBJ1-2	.	CASSLTTGSGASGYTF	TGTGCCAGCAGCTTAACCACAGGTTCAGGGGCTAGCGGCTACACCTTC
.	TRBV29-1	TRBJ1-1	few	CSVGVRGSTEAFF	TGCAGCGTCGGAGTAAGAGGATCAACTGAAGCTTTCTTT
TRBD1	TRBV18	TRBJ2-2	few	CASSSGQGNTGELFF	TGTGCCAGCTCATCGGGACAGGGGAACACCGGGGAGCTGTTTTTT
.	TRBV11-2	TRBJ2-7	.	CASSGLGSYEQYF	TGTGCCAGCAGCGGACTTGGGTCCTACGAGCAGTACTTC
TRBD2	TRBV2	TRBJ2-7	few	CASRLRLAGAYEQYF	TGTGCCAGCAGACTCCGACTAGCGGGAGCTTACGAGCAGTACTTC
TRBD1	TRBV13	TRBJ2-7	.	CASSPRTGDTYEQYF	TGTGCCAGCAGCCCTCGGACAGGGGATACGTACGAGCAGTACTTC
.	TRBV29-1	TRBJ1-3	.	CSVKTVIGNTIYF	TGCAGCGTTAAAACAGTCATTGGAAACACCATATATTTT
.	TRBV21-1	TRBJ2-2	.	CASGDSLNTGELFF	TGTGCCAGCGGAGACAGTTTGAACACCGGGGAGCTGTTTTTT
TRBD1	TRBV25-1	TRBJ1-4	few	CASSGTGREKLFF	TGTGCCAGCTCTGGGACAGGGAGAGAAAAACTGTTTTTT
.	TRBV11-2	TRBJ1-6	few	CASRRGGGNSPLHF	TGTGCCAGCAGACGGGGGGGCGGGAATTCACCCCTCCACTTT
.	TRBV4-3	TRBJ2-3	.	CASSQDRAGTPANTQYF	TGCGCCAGCAGCCAAGATAGGGCGGGCACTCCCGCAAATACGCAGTATTTT